The entry that follows covers one TCR beta chain sequence. This clone came up a few times. The clone's antigen remains unknown. The sample holds no much larger clone one base away, and base qualities are not on file. Trimming costs V 2 bases and J 0 bases, and their ends lie 5 bases apart. Per the germline V gene, SGHRS is the CDR1 and YFSETQ is the CDR2. CDR3 length: 13 amino acids, cysteine to phenylalanine. Left in the record is the CDR3 DNA by itself, 39 bases read in frame from the first base. After DNA extraction (Qiagen), TCRbeta V-D-J rearrangements were amplified in a bias-controlled manner and then sequenced at high throughput (immunoSEQ; Adaptive Biotech). Concerning the study's data processing: Productive sequences were analyzed at sequence level using the immunoSEQ Analyzer platform. Clonality was computed as 1 minus Pielou's evenness, ranging from 0 (highly polyclonal) to 1 (monoclonal). The Morisita index, ranging from 0 (no similarity) to 1 (complete similarity), was used to quantify repertoire overlap between subsets. The table was pulled from immuneACCESS by TCRdb, which kept in-frame rearrangements only. Such tables lose some clones; where checked, under half of the loss comes from unresolved V genes, and the rest has no known cause. Clone size and V and J calls were adopted from that table, with D and trimming inferred from the DNA. In all, the sample holds more than 2,000 clones, and approximately 70% of those were seen once. Together, the top ten hold approximately 15% of the sample.

Magnetically isolated CD3+ T cells were stimulated approximately 1.6 hours with PMA and ionomycin, then labeled by IL-17A and IFNgamma cytokine secretion assays. Synovial fluid effusions were aspirated from actively inflamed joints of psoriatic arthritis patients. Memory CD8+ T cells in synovial fluid were sorted patient by patient into Tc17 (IL-17A+) cells, bulk memory cells and Tc1 (IL-17A-IFNgamma+) cells in order to compare their TCR repertoires. The Classification of Psoriatic Arthritis Study Group (CASPAR) criteria were met by the psoriatic arthritis patients. Cytokine-secreting cells were counterstained with a viability dye and with anti-CD3, CD8, CD14 and CD4 antibodies and were sorted on a BD FACSAria. Sorted CD8+ T cell subsets from the synovial fluid of a few patients with psoriatic arthritis were subjected to TCRbeta sequencing. After isolation with Lymphoprep, synovial fluid mononuclear cells were cryopreserved in liquid nitrogen until use. Cryopreservation medium contained about 50% fetal calf serum and about 9.6% dimethyl sulfoxide.

These data originate in a study of IL-17A CD8 T cells in psoriatic arthritis synovium. For the study in its entirety: The study was designed to define the phenotype, molecular profile and function of synovial IL-17A+CD8+ T cells in the pathogenesis of psoriatic arthritis. The paper as a whole reports these results and caveats: TCR sequencing covered only three patients, which the authors acknowledged as a limited sample size. Cells were obtained from synovial fluid rather than synovial tissue, because no psoriatic arthritis synovial tissue samples were available. Although most synovial CD8+ subsets stayed polyclonal, some individual clones made up over 4.5% of the repertoire. Morisita overlap indices above 0.8 were seen in two patients because many Tc17 clones were shared with the synovial Tc1 population.

The receptor's source is a human donor with psoriatic arthritis. The sequenced sample consisted of IFN-gamma+ CD8+ T cells from synovial fluid. The intended sense of this specimen's cell subset or site label: IL-17A-IFNgamma+ memory CD8+ (Tc1) cells. This sequence uses TRBV5-1 and TRBJ1-1; the D gene identity is not certain. In nucleotides, the sequence is TGCGCCAGCAGCTTATCCGTGAACACTGAAGCTTTCTTT. The resulting protein is CASSLSVNTEAFF.